Listed here are 28 T cell receptor beta chains from one sample, sequenced in a study of blood T cell repertoires in COVID-19. The repertoire was sequenced with immunoSEQ multiplex PCR; TCRdb's copy has only in-frame clones and lacks some. The sample lists 250,000 to 400,000 clones, 90% occurring once. The sample comprised PBMCs or T cells enriched from blood (not recorded which). These receptor sequences come from a man between 60 and 70 years old who had recovered from COVID-19.

The rearrangement uses TRBV18 and TRBJ2-7; weak D call: TRBD1 (6 bases). The V end lost 3 bases, the J end lost 4 bases, and 16 bases lay between the germline ends. The CDR3 totals 15 residues. Germline CDR1 and CDR2: KGHSH and LQKENI. CDR3 sequence: CASSPRPTGIYEQYF. The CDR3 nucleotides are TGTGCCAGCTCACCCCGCCCGACAGGTATTTACGAGCAGTACTTC. The full variable domain, its missing parts supplied by reference TRBV18 and TRBJ2-7, is NAGVMQNPRHLVRRRGQEARLRCSPMKGHSHVYWYRQLPEEGLKFMVYLQKENIIDESGMPKERFSAEFPKEGPSILRIQQVVRGDSAAYFCASSPRPTGIYEQYFGPGTRLTVT.

This clone was detected only once. The rearrangement uses TRBV19 and TRBJ2-1, with TRBD2 matching over 9 bases. The trim removed 1 base at V and 8 bases at J, leaving 6 bases unmatched. This CDR3 contains 15 residues. Germline CDR1 reads LNHDA; CDR2 reads SQIVND (reference sequence). The CDR3 sequence is CASSIAREGLDEQFF. CDR3 coding DNA: TGTGCCAGTAGTATAGCGCGGGAGGGCCTCGATGAGCAGTTCTTC.

The chain combines TRBV13 with TRBJ1-1; TRBD1 matches 7 bases. CDR3 length: 14 residues. CDR1 and CDR2 (germline): PRHDT, FYEKMQ (reference sequence). The junction had 4 bases not matched to a gene; V was cut back by 1 base and J by 5 bases. CDR3 DNA: TGTGCCAGCAGCTTAGAAGGGGGCGGGACTGAAGCTTTCTTT. Its protein product is CASSLEGGGTEAFF.

This rearrangement joins TRBV5-1 to TRBJ2-7; the match to TRBD1 covers 10 bases. Germline CDR1 reads SGHRS; CDR2 reads YFSETQ. V was pared by 5 bases and J by 4 bases, with 6 bases of the junction left unmatched. CDR3 size: 14 residues. CDR3 residues: CASRGQGRSYEQYF. For the CDR3, the DNA is TGCGCCAGCAGGGGACAGGGGCGCTCATACGAGCAGTACTTC.

Written as DNA, the CDR3 is TGTGCCAGCAGCTTGGTCCGGGACAGGGGGCAGGCGCAGTACTTC. Its translation is CASSLVRDRGQAQYF. The chain carries TRBV5-6 and TRBJ2-7, with 12 bases aligning to TRBD1. The CDR3 totals 15 residues. J was trimmed by 9 bases and V by 0 bases; bases with no gene match: 7. CDR1 is SGHDT, CDR2 YYEEEE, per germline.

This chain joins TRBV11-3 and TRBJ2-5; D unresolved. In germline, CDR1 is SGHNT, CDR2 YENEEA. This CDR3 contains 11 residues. The V end lost 8 bases, the J end lost 1 base, and 5 bases lay between the germline ends. The CDR3 here is CASGTQETQYF. CDR3 DNA: TGTGCCAGCGGCACCCAAGAGACCCAGTACTTC.

The gene calls are TRBV6-4 and TRBJ1-1; D remains unclear. The germline CDR1 and CDR2 sequences are MRHNA and SNTAGT. The CDR3 loop spans 15 amino acids. Trimming took 2 bases from V and 0 from J, leaving 10 bases between them. This CDR3 reads CASSDLNGMNTEAFF. The DNA of the CDR3 is TGTGCCAGCAGTGACCTCAACGGTATGAACACTGAAGCTTTCTTT.

The chain links TRBV30 to TRBJ1-2; TRBD1 matches 10 bases. The V segment lost 3 bases and the J segment 5 bases; nucleotides outside the gene matches: 6. The CDR3 consists of 14 residues. The germline gives CDR1 GTSNPN, CDR2 SVGIG (reference sequence). The CDR3 nucleotides read TGTGCCTGGAGAAGACAGGGGGCGAGATATGGCTACACCTTC. Its translation: CAWRRQGARYGYTF.

The gene calls are TRBV28 and TRBJ2-3; perhaps TRBD2 as D (5 bases). Germline V gene data show CDR1 as MDHEN and CDR2 as SYDVKM. The V gene lost 2 bases and the J gene lost 0 bases, with 12 bases spanning the gap. The CDR3 has 16 amino acids. The CDR3 region is CASSLAPGSSTDTQYF. The CDR3 DNA is TGTGCCAGCAGTTTAGCCCCGGGGAGTAGCACAGATACGCAGTATTTT.

The gene calls are TRBV11-2 and TRBJ1-1; tentative D call: TRBD1 (5 bases). The CDR3 extends over 13 amino acids. The V gene lost 1 base and the J gene lost 10 bases, with 13 bases spanning the gap. CDR1 and CDR2 from the germline V gene are SGHAT and FQNNGV. CDR3 residues: CASSLAGRNGAFF. The CDR3 DNA reads as TGTGCCAGCAGCTTAGCAGGGCGAAACGGAGCTTTCTTT.

The chain is built from TRBV19 and TRBJ2-5; 12 bases are shared with TRBD2. The CDR3 runs to 17 residues. V shed 5 bases, J shed 1 base, and the junction held 8 bases outside the gene matches. Germline V gene lookup returns CDR1 LNHDA and CDR2 SQIVND (reference sequence). CDR3 sequence (DNA): TGTGCCAGTAGTCCTGGACTAGCGGGAACCGCCCAAGAGACCCAGTACTTC. Its translation is CASSPGLAGTAQETQYF.

The chain joins TRBV9 to TRBJ2-1; 8 nucleotides agree with TRBD2. Losses at the gene ends were 3 bases for V and 3 bases for J; bases not matched to a gene: 5. Germline CDR1 reads SGDLS; CDR2 reads YYNGEE. The CDR3 contains 15 residues. CDR3 residues: CASSAGGGNYNEQFF. DNA of the CDR3: TGTGCCAGCAGCGCCGGCGGGGGGAACTACAATGAGCAGTTCTTC.

This chain uses TRBV5-1 with TRBJ2-5, with 7 bases lining up with TRBD2. This CDR3 contains 16 residues. Germline V lookup: CDR1 SGHRS, CDR2 YFSETQ. The J segment lost 5 bases and the V segment lost 4 bases, leaving 14 bases of the junction unmatched. CDR3 sequence reads: CASSRNLDGGVETQYF. The CDR3 nucleotides read TGCGCCAGCAGCAGAAACCTAGATGGGGGGGTTGAGACCCAGTACTTC.

The CDR3 spells CASSIREGNTIYF. DNA of the CDR3: TGTGCCAGTAGTATCCGGGAAGGAAACACCATATATTTT. V gene TRBV19 combines with J gene TRBJ1-3, with D unresolved. Looked up from germline, CDR1 is LNHDA and CDR2 is SQIVND (reference sequence). Trimming removed 3 bases at V and 4 bases at J, with 7 bases between. The CDR3 sequence is 13 residues long. The full variable domain, completed using reference TRBV19 and TRBJ1-3, is DGGITQSPKYLFRKEGQNVTLSCEQNLNHDAMYWYRQDPGQGLRLIYYSQIVNDFQKGDIAEGYSVSREKKESFPLTVTSAQKNPTAFYLCASSIREGNTIYFGEGSWLTVV.

The table lists this clone with a few counts. The chain couples TRBV5-1 to TRBJ1-1; perhaps TRBD1 as D (6 bases). Germline V gene sequence: CDR1 SGHRS, CDR2 YFSETQ. The V gene lost 0 bases and the J gene lost 6 bases, with 21 bases spanning the gap. This CDR3 region has 17 residues. As DNA, the CDR3 is TGCGCCAGCAGCTTGGAACGGGGGGCGCTTGTTCTTTCTGAAGCTTTCTTT. Translation gives CASSLERGALVLSEAFF.

The J gene is TRBJ2-3, the V gene TRBV11-3; D is uncertain. The germline V gene has CDR1 SGHNT and CDR2 YENEEA. This CDR3 contains 15 residues. With 4 bases removed from V and 2 bases from J, the gap between germline ends came to 13 bases. CDR3 sequence: CASSSGLEVTDTQYF. The CDR3 nucleotides are TGTGCCAGCAGCTCCGGCCTAGAGGTCACAGATACGCAGTATTTT.

The V gene is TRBV19, the J gene TRBJ1-1; D is perhaps TRBD1 (5 bases). Trimming shortened V by 7 bases and J by 4 bases, and 10 bases separated the two germline ends. Germline CDR1 LNHDA, CDR2 SQIVND (reference sequence). The CDR3 extends over 12 amino acids. The CDR3 protein is CASTMGGTEAFF. In DNA, the CDR3 is TGTGCCAGTACCATGGGGGGCACTGAAGCTTTCTTT.

The V gene is TRBV29-1, the J gene TRBJ1-1; maybe TRBD1 (5 bases). Germline values: CDR1 SQVTM, CDR2 ANQGSEA. This CDR3 is built from 14 residues. The V and J ends lost 8 bases and 5 bases respectively, with 21 bases between them. The DNA of the CDR3 is TGCAGCTTCAGGGACCGGACGGGAGGTACTGAAGCTTTCTTT. This gives the protein CSFRDRTGGTEAFF.

The chain is built from TRBV21-1 and TRBJ1-2. TRBV21-1 counts as a pseudogene. The CDR3 contains 20 residues. CDR3 sequence reads: CASSSKIRGAQGPGIYGYTF. Here the CDR3 DNA reads TGTGCCAGCAGTTCAAAAATTCGGGGGGCCCAAGGCCCAGGTATCTATGGCTACACCTTC.

This chain links TRBV30 with TRBJ2-7; 7 nucleotides line up with TRBD1. With 5 bases clipped from V and 3 bases from J, the junction kept 7 bases outside the gene matches. The CDR3 consists of 13 residues. Germline V gene sequence: CDR1 GTSNPN, CDR2 SVGIG (reference sequence). CDR3 bases: TGTGCCTGGCGGCCCACAGGGGACTACGAGCAGTACTTC. Translating gives CAWRPTGDYEQYF. Together with reference TRBV30 and TRBJ2-7, the CDR3 gives the full variable domain: SQTIHQWPATLVQPVGSPLSLECTVEGTSNPNLYWYRQAAGRGLQLLFYSVGIGQISSEVPQNLSASRPQDRQFILSSKKLLLSDSGFYLCAWRPTGDYEQYFGPGTRLTVT.

The chain recombines TRBV7-9 with TRBJ1-1; D may be TRBD1 (5 bases). The CDR3 has 14 amino acids. Germline V lookup: CDR1 SEHNR, CDR2 FQNEAQ (reference sequence). With 5 bases removed from V and 0 bases from J, the gap between germline ends came to 10 bases. In DNA form, the CDR3 reads TGTGCCAGCAGCGACAGAGATTTGAACACTGAAGCTTTCTTT. Protein product: CASSDRDLNTEAFF.

V gene TRBV4-1 combines with J gene TRBJ1-5, with D hard to call. The CDR3 covers 16 residues. The ends were cut back, 1 base at V and 2 bases at J, with 12 bases in the middle. Germline values: CDR1 MGHRA, CDR2 YSYEKL. CDR3 region: CASSQASGFGNQPQHF. The CDR3 region has the DNA TGCGCCAGCAGCCAAGCGTCGGGATTTGGCAATCAGCCCCAGCATTTT.

In its sample, this clone was seen once. The CDR3 bases are TGTGCCAGCAGCCAAGGGGAGGGCAGGACGAACACTGAAGCTTTCTTT. Protein product: CASSQGEGRTNTEAFF. The V and J genes are TRBV4-2 and TRBJ1-1; no clear D. Germline values: CDR1 LGHNA, CDR2 YNFKEQ. The CDR3 covers 16 residues. The V and J ends lost 1 base and 1 base respectively, with 13 bases between them.

The V and J genes are TRBV15 and TRBJ1-2, with D possibly TRBD1 on 5 matching bases. V lost 0 bases and J 13 bases, leaving 15 bases between the germline ends. The CDR3 spans 13 residues. Germline CDR1 and CDR2: LNHNV and YYDKDF (reference sequence). The CDR3 loop is CATSRDGKGPGTF. CDR3 DNA sequence: TGTGCCACCAGCAGAGATGGTAAGGGGCCAGGCACCTTC.

The rearrangement links TRBV6-2 or TRBV6-3 to TRBJ2-7, with 9 bases matching TRBD2. The CDR3 contains 14 residues. Per germline, CDR1 MNHEY and CDR2 SVGEGT. J lost 2 bases, V lost 5 bases, and 4 bases had no gene match. The CDR3 loop is CASSLAGSTYEQYF. Written as DNA, the CDR3 is TGTGCCAGCAGTCTAGCGGGGAGCACCTACGAGCAGTACTTC.

This chain's CDR3 is CASRGGGGEQFF. The CDR3 DNA reads as TGTGCCAGCAGGGGTGGTGGCGGGGAGCAGTTCTTC. V usage is TRBV2 and J usage is TRBJ2-1, with D possibly being TRBD2 (5 bases). The CDR3 length is 12 residues. Germline values: CDR1 SNHLY, CDR2 FYNNEI. The ends were cut back, 6 bases at V and 10 bases at J, with 13 bases in the middle. Based on the CDR3 plus reference TRBV2 and TRBJ2-1, the full variable domain is EPEVTQTPSHQVTQMGQEVILRCVPISNHLYFYWYRQILGQKVEFLVSFYNNEISEKSEIFDDQFSVERPDGSNFTLKIRSTKLEDSAMYFCASRGGGGEQFFGPGTRLTVL.

This sequence joins TRBV19 and TRBJ1-5; 8 bases line up with TRBD1. Germline CDR1 reads LNHDA; CDR2 reads SQIVND (reference sequence). With 7 bases clipped from V and 4 bases from J, the junction kept 12 bases outside the gene matches. The CDR3 consists of 16 residues. CDR3 loop: CASTQRTGFGNQPQHF. CDR3 coding DNA: TGTGCCAGTACACAAAGGACAGGGTTCGGGAATCAGCCCCAGCATTTT.

The rearrangement joins TRBV9 to TRBJ2-1; 14 bases match TRBD2. V dropped 0 bases and J dropped 3; count of bases not matched to a gene: 8. Per the germline V gene, CDR1 is SGDLS and CDR2 is YYNGEE. The CDR3 runs 19 residues. In nucleotides, the CDR3 is TGTGCCAGCAGCGTAGCTACCGGGACTAGCGGGGGTCACTACAATGAGCAGTTCTTC. Its translation: CASSVATGTSGGHYNEQFF. The variable domain in full, with the rest retrieved from reference TRBV9 and TRBJ2-1, is DSGVTQTPKHLITATGQRVTLRCSPRSGDLSVYWYQQSLDQGLQFLIQYYNGEERAKGNILERFSAQQFPDLHSELNLSSLELGDSALYFCASSVATGTSGGHYNEQFFGPGTRLTVL.